These T cell receptor beta chains were read from a single sample in a study of T cell repertoires in cytomegalovirus infection. TCRdb processed the reads anew with MiXCR; each CDR3 protein has one entry. The data contain 200,000 to 300,000 distinct CDR3 sequences, roughly 12% of them singletons. The sequencing sample was made of PBMCs. The receptors stem from a human donor in good health (CMV status not recorded). Some clones in this sample may be carry-over from other donors' samples. CDR3s include the opening cysteine and the closing phenylalanine or tryptophan. The order of the fields is clone size, J gene, V gene, D gene, CDR3 DNA, CDR3 protein. A D gene is named only where the DNA matches it firmly. A row's size may be missing; if present it is once, few, many or a size class.

-	TRBJ2-1	TRBV29-1	TRBD1	TGCAGCACCGAAGGGGACAGAAGACAATATGAGCAGTTCTTC	CSTEGDRRQYEQFF
many	TRBJ2-6	TRBV20-1	-	TGCAGTGCTATCTTCTCTGGGGCCAACGTCCTGACTTTC	CSAIFSGANVLTF
many	TRBJ2-7	TRBV4-3	-	TGCGCCAGCAGCCAAGACTTTACAGGTTCCTACGAGCAGTACTTC	CASSQDFTGSYEQYF
many	TRBJ1-5	TRBV6-1	-	TGTGCCAGCAGTGAAGGGGGCAGCAATCAGCCCCAGCATTTT	CASSEGGSNQPQHF
few	TRBJ1-3	TRBV5-1	-	TGCGCCAGTTCAGGGACCTCTGGAAACACCATATATTTT	CASSGTSGNTIYF
many	TRBJ2-7	TRBV5-1	TRBD1	TGCGCCAGCAGCTTGGCCAGCCAGCAGGGGGTATACGAGCAGTACTTC	CASSLASQQGVYEQYF
-	TRBJ2-7	TRBV28	-	TGTGCCACAGGGGGGGTCGCTTACGAGCAGTACTTC	CATGGVAYEQYF
many	TRBJ2-3	TRBV29-1	-	TGCAGCGTTGTCCCCTACCGGGGTAGCACAGATACGCAGTATTTT	CSVVPYRGSTDTQYF
few	TRBJ2-1	TRBV7-9	-	TGTGCCAGCAGCCCCCGGGACCGGGACAATGAGCAGTTCTTC	CASSPRDRDNEQFF
many	TRBJ1-6	TRBV6-2/TRBV6-3	TRBD1	TGTGCCAGCAGGAGGACAGGCACCTTGGATTCACCCCTCCACTTT	CASRRTGTLDSPLHF
many	TRBJ2-1	TRBV6-2/TRBV6-3	TRBD1	TGTGCCAGCTCTTTGGGGACAGACGGCTACAATGAGCAGTTCTTC	CASSLGTDGYNEQFF
many	TRBJ2-1	TRBV6-2/TRBV6-3	TRBD2	TGTGCCAGTGTGGGACTAGCGGGAACTGAGCAGTTCTTC	CASVGLAGTEQFF
-	TRBJ2-2	TRBV12-3/TRBV12-4	TRBD1	TGTGCCAGCATCGGGGCAGGGGGCTTGGGGGAGCTGTTTTTT	CASIGAGGLGELFF
many	TRBJ2-3	TRBV4-2	TRBD1	TGTGCCAGCAGCCAATTAGGGACAGGGGCGGTGACAGATACGCAGTATTTT	CASSQLGTGAVTDTQYF
few	TRBJ1-5	TRBV20-1	-	TGCAGTGCCTCAATCGGGGAAAATCAGCCCCAGCATTTT	CSASIGENQPQHF
-	TRBJ2-3	TRBV9	-	TGTGCCAGCAGCGTAGGTGGAGATACGCAGTATTTT	CASSVGGDTQYF